The following is a T cell receptor (beta chain) sequence with its context. The entry originates in a study of human T cells and chemical hapten exposure. Time point given: patch test 1, 2 weeks after DPC sensitization. Treatment reported: therapeutic diphenylcyclopropenone sensitization with weekly scalp DPC. Blood, whole and unfractionated, served as the source for total RNA extraction. The germline CDR1 and CDR2 sequences are SEHNR and FQNEAQ (reference sequence). The ends were cut back, 4 bases at V and 7 bases at J, with 7 bases in the middle. The CDR3 is 12 amino acids. TCRdb analysed the RACE reads with MiXCR anew, one entry per CDR3 protein. Of some 180,000 distinct CDR3 sequences listed, about 22% are singletons.

This TCR was sampled from a woman aged 50 to 60 with alopecia areata. Some clones in this sample may be carry-over from other donors' samples. V gene TRBV7-9 combines with J gene TRBJ2-2; D not certain. This specimen consisted of whole blood, obtained in connection with sensitization to the hapten diphenylcyclopropenone (DPC). CDR3 residues: CASSSVIGELFF. Written as DNA, the CDR3 is TGTGCCAGCAGCTCTGTTATCGGGGAGCTGTTTTTT. Variable domain in full (rest from reference TRBV7-9 and TRBJ2-2): DTGVSQNPRHKITKRGQNVTFRCDPISEHNRLYWYRQTLGQGPEFLTYFQNEAQLEKSRLLSDRFSAERPKGSFSTLEIQRTEQGDSAMYLCASSSVIGELFFGEGSRLTVL.